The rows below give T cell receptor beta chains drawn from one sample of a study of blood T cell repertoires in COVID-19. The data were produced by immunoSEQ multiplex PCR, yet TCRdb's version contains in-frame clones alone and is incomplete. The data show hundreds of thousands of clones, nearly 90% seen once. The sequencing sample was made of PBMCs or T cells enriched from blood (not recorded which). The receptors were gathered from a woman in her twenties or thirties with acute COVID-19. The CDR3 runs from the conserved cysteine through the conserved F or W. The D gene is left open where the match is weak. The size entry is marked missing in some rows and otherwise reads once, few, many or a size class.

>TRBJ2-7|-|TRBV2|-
TGTGCCAGCTTCGATGACAGCTCCTACGAGCAGTACTTC
CASFDDSSYEQYF
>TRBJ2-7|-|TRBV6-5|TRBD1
TGTGCCAGCAGTTTCACAGGGGCTTCCTACGAGCAGTACTTC
CASSFTGASYEQYF
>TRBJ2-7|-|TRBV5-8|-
TGTGCCAGCAGCTTTTTCGCTTCAGGGGAGGGACCCTACGAGCAGTACTTC
CASSFFASGEGPYEQYF
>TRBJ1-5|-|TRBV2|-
TGTGCCAGCAGTGAGGACACCAGCAATCAGCCCCAGCATTTT
CASSEDTSNQPQHF
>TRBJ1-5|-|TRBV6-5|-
TGTGCCAGCAGGCCATTTGGGGCAAGCAATCAGCCCCAGCATTTT
CASRPFGASNQPQHF
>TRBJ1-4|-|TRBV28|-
TGTGCCACCAGGACAGCAACTAATGAAAAACTGTTTTTT
CATRTATNEKLFF
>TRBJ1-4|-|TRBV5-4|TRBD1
TGTGCCAGCAGCGGACAGGGGGCCGACAATGAAAAACTGTTTTTT
CASSGQGADNEKLFF
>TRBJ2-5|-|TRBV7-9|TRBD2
TGTGCCAGCAGCTTAGCGCTTAGCGGGGGCTCGGAGACCCAGTACTTC
CASSLALSGGSETQYF
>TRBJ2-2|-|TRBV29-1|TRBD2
TGCAGCGTTTCTCCTAGCGGGGGGAACACCGGGGAGCTGTTTTTT
CSVSPSGGNTGELFF
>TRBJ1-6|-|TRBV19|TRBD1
TGTGCCAGTAGTATGGGGACAGGGTATGTCCCCCTCCACTTT
CASSMGTGYVPLHF
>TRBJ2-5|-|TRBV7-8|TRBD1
TGTGCCAGCAGCGGAAACCTACGCGGGACAGGAAAGGAGACCCAGTACTTC
CASSGNLRGTGKETQYF
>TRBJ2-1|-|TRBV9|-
TGTGCCAGCAGCCCCCGGGGGGCGTCCTACAATGAGCAGTTCTTC
CASSPRGASYNEQFF
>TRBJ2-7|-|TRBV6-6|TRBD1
TGTGCCAGCAGATCGGGACAGGTAACCTACGAGCAGTACTTC
CASRSGQVTYEQYF
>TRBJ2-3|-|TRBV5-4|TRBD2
TGTGCCAGCAGCTCGACTAGCGGGGGGACAGATACGCAGTATTTT
CASSSTSGGTDTQYF
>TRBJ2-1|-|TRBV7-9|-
TGTGCCAGCAGCTCGAGCTCCTACAATGAGCAGTTCTTC
CASSSSSYNEQFF
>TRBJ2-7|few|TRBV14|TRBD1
TGTGCCAGCAGCCAGGACAGGGTGATTCGCGAGCAGTACTTC
CASSQDRVIREQYF
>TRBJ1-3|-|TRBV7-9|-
TGTGCCAGCAGCTCCTCGGGAATGCTGTTTGGAAACACCATATATTTT
CASSSSGMLFGNTIYF
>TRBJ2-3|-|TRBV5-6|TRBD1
TGTGCCAGCAGCTGGGGACAGGGGGCGATACCCACAGATACGCAGTATTTT
CASSWGQGAIPTDTQYF
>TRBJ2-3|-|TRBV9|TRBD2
TGTGCCAGCAGCGTATTTAGCGGGGGGGCTCTGGATACGCAGTATTTT
CASSVFSGGALDTQYF
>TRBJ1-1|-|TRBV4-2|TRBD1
TGTGCCAGCAGCCAAGATACGGCAGGGGGCGCTTTGAACACTGAAGCTTTCTTT
CASSQDTAGGALNTEAFF
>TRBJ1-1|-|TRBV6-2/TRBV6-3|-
TGTGCCAGCAGCCGCGACAGTCTGAACACTGAAGCTTTCTTT
CASSRDSLNTEAFF
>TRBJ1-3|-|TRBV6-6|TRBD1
TGTGCCAGCAGTCGGGACAGCGGAAACACCATATATTTT
CASSRDSGNTIYF
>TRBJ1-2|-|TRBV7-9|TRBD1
TGTGCCAGCAGCAGGGGACAGGGTTTGGACTATGGCTACACCTTC
CASSRGQGLDYGYTF
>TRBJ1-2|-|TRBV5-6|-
TGTGCCAGCAGCTTGGGAGCAGGGGCCGGCTACACCTTC
CASSLGAGAGYTF
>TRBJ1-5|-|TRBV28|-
TGTGCCAGCAGTTTAGCGGGAAATCAGCCCCAGCATTTT
CASSLAGNQPQHF
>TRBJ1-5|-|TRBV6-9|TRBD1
TGTGCCAGCAGTTTGACAGGGGTCTTTAATCAGCCCCAGCATTTT
CASSLTGVFNQPQHF
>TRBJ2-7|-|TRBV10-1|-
TGCGCCAGCAGTGGGACTTCCAGCTCCTACGAGCAGTACTTC
CASSGTSSSYEQYF
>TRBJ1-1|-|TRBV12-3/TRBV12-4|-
TGTGCCAGCAGTAGGGGGTCAGTCACTGAAGCTTTCTTT
CASSRGSVTEAFF
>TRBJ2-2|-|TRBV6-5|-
TGTGCCAGCAGGGAGGGGACTTTGCCCGGGGAGCTGTTTTTT
CASREGTLPGELFF
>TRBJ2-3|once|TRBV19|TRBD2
TGTGCCAGTAGCCCCCCGGGACTAGCGGGGGGGATAGGCACAGATACGCAGTATTTT
CASSPPGLAGGIGTDTQYF
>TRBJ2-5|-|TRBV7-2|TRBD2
TGTGCCAGCAGCTTATACCCGGGGGGGAGTTTCCAAGAGACCCAGTACTTC
CASSLYPGGSFQETQYF
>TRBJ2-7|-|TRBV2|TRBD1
TGTGCCAGCAACAGGAGGACAGGGGGGAAGAGAGGAAACTCCTACGAGCAGTACTTC
CASNRRTGGKRGNSYEQYF
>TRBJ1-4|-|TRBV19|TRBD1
TGTGCCAGTAGTATCCCAGGGGGCCTGACTAATGAAAAACTGTTTTTT
CASSIPGGLTNEKLFF
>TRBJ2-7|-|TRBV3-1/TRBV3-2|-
TGTGCCAGCAGCGAGCGACAGGCCTACGAGCAGTACTTC
CASSERQAYEQYF
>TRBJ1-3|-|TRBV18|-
TGTGCCAGCTCACTCCGGACAGACGGAAACACCATATATTTT
CASSLRTDGNTIYF
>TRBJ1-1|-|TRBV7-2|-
TGTGCCAGCAGCTTAGACCCCTTATCGGTGAACACTGAAGCTTTCTTT
CASSLDPLSVNTEAFF
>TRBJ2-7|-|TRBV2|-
TGTGCCAGCAGGGCCCTCGGGGAAAAAAGCTCCTACGAGCAGTACTTC
CASRALGEKSSYEQYF
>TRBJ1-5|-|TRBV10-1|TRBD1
TGCGCCAGCAAGGACAGGGCGGCGTATAGCAATCAGCCCCAGCATTTT
CASKDRAAYSNQPQHF
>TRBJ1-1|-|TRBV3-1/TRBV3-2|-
TGTGCCAGCAGCCAAAGCCGGGACATGATACCGTGGAACACTGAAGCTTTCTTT
CASSQSRDMIPWNTEAFF
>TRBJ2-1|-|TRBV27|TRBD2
TGTGCCAGCAGTTCAACTAGCGGGGGTTACAATGAGCAGTTCTTC
CASSSTSGGYNEQFF
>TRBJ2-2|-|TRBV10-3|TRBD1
TGTGCCATCGGGAGGACAGGGTCGAACACCGGGGAGCTGTTTTTT
CAIGRTGSNTGELFF
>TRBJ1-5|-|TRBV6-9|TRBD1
TGTGCCAGCAGTTTCGACAGGGGTAGCAATCAGCCCCAGCATTTT
CASSFDRGSNQPQHF
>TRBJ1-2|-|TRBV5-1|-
TGCGCCAGCAGCACCCTGGGGGCAGGGGGCTACACCTTC
CASSTLGAGGYTF
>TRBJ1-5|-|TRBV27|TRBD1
TGTGCCAGCAGTGTACACTCCGGGACAGGGAATCAGCCCCAGCATTTT
CASSVHSGTGNQPQHF
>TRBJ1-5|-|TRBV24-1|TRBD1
TGTGCCACCAGTGATCTCAGGGGGAATCAGCCCCAGCATTTT
CATSDLRGNQPQHF
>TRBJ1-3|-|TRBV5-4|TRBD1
TGTGCCAGCAGCTTCTGTGGGGGGACAGGGGTAGAAGGAAACACCATATATTTT
CASSFCGGTGVEGNTIYF
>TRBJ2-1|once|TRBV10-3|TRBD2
TGTGCCATCAGTGAGTCTGGACTAGCGGGGGGAAACAATGAGCAGTTCTTC
CAISESGLAGGNNEQFF
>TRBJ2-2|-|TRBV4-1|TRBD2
TGCGCCAGCAGACTGACTAGCGGGGGGGCCGCCGGGGAGCTGTTTTTT
CASRLTSGGAAGELFF
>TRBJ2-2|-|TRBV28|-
TGTGCCAGTCTTATCGGGGGACCCAACACCGGGGAGCTGTTTTTT
CASLIGGPNTGELFF
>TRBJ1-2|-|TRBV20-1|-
TGCAGTGCTAGTTCAGGGGTCAACTATGGCTACACCTTC
CSASSGVNYGYTF
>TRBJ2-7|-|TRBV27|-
TGTGCCAGCAGTTTTTCGGAGGGCTCCTACGAGCAGTACTTC
CASSFSEGSYEQYF
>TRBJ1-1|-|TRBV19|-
TGTGCCAGTCAGGCAGGGGTGAACACTGAAGCTTTCTTT
CASQAGVNTEAFF
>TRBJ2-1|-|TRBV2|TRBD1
TGTGCCAGCAGGGACAGGGCTAAATCCTACAATGAGCAGTTCTTC
CASRDRAKSYNEQFF
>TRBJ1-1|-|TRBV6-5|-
TGTGCCAGCAGGAGGGAAAGGACTGAAGCTTTCTTT
CASRRERTEAFF
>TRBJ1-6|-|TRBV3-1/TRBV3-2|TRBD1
TGTGCCAGCAGCCAAGATTTTTCTCGGACAGGGTCACCCCTCCACTTT
CASSQDFSRTGSPLHF
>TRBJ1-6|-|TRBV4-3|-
TGCGCCAGCAGCCAACACCTGGGGGGGGATAATTCACCCCTCCACTTT
CASSQHLGGDNSPLHF
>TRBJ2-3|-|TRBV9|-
TGTGCCAGCAGCCCACGACAGTCTAGCACAGATACGCAGTATTTT
CASSPRQSSTDTQYF
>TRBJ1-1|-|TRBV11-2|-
TGTGCCAGCAGCCTGAGAGGGGGGAACACTGAAGCTTTCTTT
CASSLRGGNTEAFF
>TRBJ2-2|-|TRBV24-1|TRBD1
TGTGCCACCAGTGATTCCGGGACAGCCTTTACCGGGGAGCTGTTTTTT
CATSDSGTAFTGELFF